This TCR beta chain was sequenced for a study of T-cell reconstitution after alpha-beta-depleted transplantation in children. The TCRbeta library incorporated unique molecular identifiers. Each CDR3 protein gets one entry after TCRdb re-called the PCR reads with MiXCR. The repertoire holds some 840,000 distinct CDR3 sequences, with less than 20% as singletons. The V and J ends lost 4 bases and 0 bases respectively, with 13 bases between them. Germline-derived CDR1 and CDR2 are MGHRA and YSYEKL. The CDR3 consists of 16 residues. The receptor comes from a male patient younger than 18 who had a stem cell transplant for acute lymphoblastic leukemia, so the T cells may come from the graft donor. The chain couples TRBV4-1 to TRBJ1-5; D gene uncertain. Sequenced material: PBMCs, mostly from graft donor cells, taken 360 days after TCRalphabeta/CD19-depleted stem cell transplant. The CDR3 sequence: CASSLGGQFSNQPQHF. The CDR3 DNA reads TGCGCCAGCAGCCTAGGTGGGCAGTTTAGCAATCAGCCCCAGCATTTT.